This TCR beta chain was profiled in a study of shared clonotypes between healthy human individuals. The assay used deep level. The DNA input per sorted-subset replicate PCR was 150 to 200 ng, corresponding to some 27,000 T cell genomes. Profiling relied on immunoSEQ multiplex PCR, and the TCRdb table lists in-frame clones only, not all of them. Found here are 2 million to 2.5 million clones, more than 90% of them singletons; the top ten hold roughly 0.13%. The germline V gene has CDR1 MNHEY and CDR2 SVGAGI. The CDR3 covers 15 residues. Trimming stripped 5 bases from V and 1 base from J, with 14 bases between. Donors comprised healthy HIV-negative adults lacking recent acute infections or vaccinations.

The sample taken for sequencing was naive CD4+ T cells sorted from blood. Subset meaning: CD45RA+ positively selected. This clonotype originated in a young man in good health. This chain uses TRBV6-5 with TRBJ1-1; D possibly corresponds to TRBD1 (5 bases). The CDR3 DNA reads TGTGCCAGCAGTAGGGGTATTAAGAGGAACACTGAAGCTTTCTTT. This sequence encodes CASSRGIKRNTEAFF.